The next 28 T cell receptor beta chains were all read from a single sample in a study of T-cell reconstitution after alpha-beta-depleted transplantation in children. Unique molecular identifiers were incorporated when the TCRbeta library was constructed. TCRdb analysed the PCR reads with MiXCR anew, one entry per CDR3 protein. The repertoire has about 200,000 distinct CDR3 sequences, roughly a sixth of them found once; the top ten carry 40% to 50%. The source material was PBMCs, mostly from graft donor cells, sampled 360 days after TCRalphabeta/CD19-depleted stem cell transplant. The source is a male patient under 10 years old who had a stem cell transplant for acute lymphoblastic leukemia, so the T cells may come from the graft donor.

The chain couples TRBV7-2 to TRBJ2-7; tentatively, D is TRBD2 (6 bases). Germline-derived CDR1 and CDR2 are SGHTA and FQGNSA. CDR3 length equals 17 residues. V lost 0 bases to trimming and J lost 0 bases, with 15 bases between them. This chain's CDR3 is CASSLAGRGRRSYEQYF. CDR3 DNA: TGTGCCAGCAGCTTAGCGGGGAGAGGGAGGCGCTCCTACGAGCAGTACTTC.

CDR3 DNA sequence: TGTGCCACCAGTGCCCTGCAATCTAGCTCCTACAATGAGCAGTTCTTC. This sequence encodes CATSALQSSSYNEQFF. The chain carries TRBV24-1 and TRBJ2-1; D not certain. From germline, CDR1 is KGHDR and CDR2 SFDVKD. V gave up 5 bases and J gave up 0 bases, with 13 bases separating them. CDR3 length: 16 residues.

J is TRBJ2-3 and V is TRBV7-2; TRBD1 is a possible D gene (5 bases). Looked up from germline, CDR1 is SGHTA and CDR2 is FQGNSA. V lost 0 bases and J lost 3, with 13 bases in between. The CDR3 length is 16 residues. The chain's CDR3 is CASSLAGPTSTDTQYF. The DNA of the CDR3 is TGTGCCAGCAGCTTAGCGGGGCCGACCAGTACAGATACGCAGTATTTT.

The chain uses TRBV5-1 and TRBJ1-1; maybe TRBD1 (5 bases). The germline V and J ends were trimmed by 3 bases and 4 bases, with 22 bases remaining between them. The CDR3 contains 17 residues. Looked up from germline, CDR1 is SGHRS and CDR2 is YFSETQ. The CDR3 protein is CASSWTGTLGRGTEAFF. The CDR3 region has the DNA TGCGCCAGCAGCTGGACCGGGACCCTCGGGCGGGGCACTGAAGCTTTCTTT.

This rearrangement joins TRBV7-9 to TRBJ1-1; a possible D gene is TRBD1 (5 bases). Germline V CDR1 and CDR2: SEHNR, FQNEAQ (reference sequence). Trimming shortened V by 5 bases and J by 7 bases, and 14 bases separated the two germline ends. This CDR3 has 13 residues. This CDR3 reads CASSGQGVGEAFF. In nucleotides, the CDR3 is TGTGCCAGCAGCGGTCAGGGAGTCGGTGAAGCTTTCTTT.

The V gene is TRBV6-2 or TRBV6-3, the J gene TRBJ1-1, with D possibly being TRBD1 (5 bases). This CDR3 comprises 17 residues. Germline loops: CDR1 MNHEY, CDR2 SVGEGT. V was clipped by 2 bases and J by 1 base, with 17 bases between them. This CDR3 is CASSYGGGTVGNTEAFF. The CDR3 nucleotides are TGTGCCAGCAGTTACGGTGGAGGGACGGTGGGGAACACTGAAGCTTTCTTT.

This clonotype came up a few times. This chain uses TRBV7-9 with TRBJ2-7; D is unresolved. CDR1 SEHNR and CDR2 FQNEAQ come from the germline V gene (reference sequence). This CDR3 has 14 amino acids. The V end lost 6 bases, the J end lost 1 base, and 13 bases lay between the germline ends. The CDR3 DNA reads TGTGCCAGCAGTTTAAACTTAGAGTCCTACGAGCAGTACTTC. Translation: CASSLNLESYEQYF.

Comments on this clonotype: One base away lies a much larger clone, so this may be a sequencing read error. V gene TRBV25-1 combines with J gene TRBJ2-7, with D possibly TRBD1 on 6 matching bases. The germline V gene has CDR1 MGHDK and CDR2 SYGVNS. The CDR3 covers 15 residues. The CDR3 DNA sequence: TGTGCCAGCGGTGATTCTCTCAGGGGTATAGGCGAGCAGTACTTC. The encoded protein is CASGDSLRGIGEQYF.

This chain links TRBV2 with TRBJ2-7, with D possibly TRBD1 on 7 matching bases. The V end lost 4 bases, the J end lost 2 bases, and 15 bases lay between the germline ends. This CDR3 region has 15 residues. CDR1 and CDR2 (germline): SNHLY, FYNNEI. The CDR3 spells CASSGTGGGPYEQYF. CDR3 DNA sequence: TGTGCCAGCAGTGGGACCGGAGGGGGCCCCTACGAGCAGTACTTC.

This clonotype was counted only a few times. The chain combines TRBV27 with TRBJ2-5; D is ambiguous. V was pared by 4 bases and J by 7 bases, with 16 bases between. The CDR3 extends over 14 amino acids. Germline V CDR1 and CDR2: MNHEY, SMNVEV (reference sequence). The CDR3 nucleotides are TGTGCCAGCAGTTCATATGCTCCAAAGGGGACCCAGTACTTC. Translating gives CASSSYAPKGTQYF.

The V and J genes are TRBV5-1 and TRBJ2-1; 8 bases fit TRBD2. Germline trimming cut 0 bases from V and 3 bases from J; bases unmatched to any gene: 2. CDR1 and CDR2 (germline): SGHRS, YFSETQ. The CDR3 runs 15 residues. Here the CDR3 DNA reads TGCGCCAGCAGCTTGGCAAGCGGGGGCTACAATGAGCAGTTCTTC. It translates to CASSLASGGYNEQFF.

This clonotype was detected only a few times. This rearrangement joins TRBV4-2 to TRBJ2-2; 15 bases fit TRBD2. Germline V gene sequence: CDR1 LGHNA, CDR2 YNFKEQ. J gave up 5 bases and V 3 bases, and 4 bases lay outside the gene matches. CDR3 length: 17 amino acids. This chain's CDR3 is CASSQAGLAGGTGELFF. The CDR3 DNA follows: TGTGCCAGCAGCCAGGCCGGACTAGCGGGGGGGACCGGGGAGCTGTTTTTT.

This clonotype showed up many times. J is TRBJ2-2 and V is TRBV7-2; D ambiguous. Between the trimmed V and J ends, which lost 1 base and 3 bases, there was a span of 12 bases. Germline CDR1 and CDR2: SGHTA and FQGNSA. This CDR3 is 16 amino acids long. The CDR3 sequence is CASSLVLDKYTGELFF. CDR3 DNA sequence: TGTGCCAGCAGCTTAGTGTTAGACAAGTACACCGGGGAGCTGTTTTTT.

This rearrangement joins TRBV11-2 to TRBJ2-2, with 10 nucleotides matching TRBD2. The J segment lost 5 bases and the V segment lost 0 bases, leaving 9 bases of the junction unmatched. Germline CDR1 reads SGHAT; CDR2 reads FQNNGV. The CDR3 runs to 18 residues. The CDR3 region is CASSLEYPSGGRTGELFF. Here the CDR3 DNA reads TGTGCCAGCAGCTTAGAGTATCCTAGCGGGGGTCGGACCGGGGAGCTGTTTTTT.

This clonotype was recorded at least ten times. The rearrangement links TRBV7-2 to TRBJ1-1; a possible D gene is TRBD1 (5 bases). The CDR3 is 12 residues long. Germline CDR1 SGHTA, CDR2 FQGNSA. Between the trimmed V and J ends, which lost 5 bases and 5 bases, there was a span of 9 bases. The CDR3 bases are TGTGCCAGCAGCCCTAGGACAACTGAAGCTTTCTTT. This translates into CASSPRTTEAFF.

This clonotype showed up just a few times. The DNA of the CDR3 is TGTGCCAGCAGTGGACTACAGGGTACGCATGGCTACACCTTC. Translated, it gives CASSGLQGTHGYTF. The chain recombines TRBV25-1 with TRBJ1-2, with D maybe TRBD1 (6 bases). V gave up 4 bases and J gave up 6 bases, with 15 bases separating them. The CDR3 length is 14 residues. Per the germline V gene, CDR1 is MGHDK and CDR2 is SYGVNS.

The chain employs TRBV20-1 and TRBJ2-1, with no clear D. The V end lost 2 bases, the J end lost 0 bases, and 17 bases lay between the germline ends. The CDR3 sequence is 17 residues long. The germline V gene has CDR1 DFQATT and CDR2 SNEGSKA (reference sequence). The chain's CDR3 is CSARWKPLFNSYNEQFF. As DNA, the CDR3 is TGCAGTGCTAGATGGAAGCCTCTATTCAACTCCTACAATGAGCAGTTCTTC.

This clonotype was detected a few times. The chain recombines TRBV6-5 with TRBJ2-2; D is undetermined. Germline values: CDR1 MNHEY, CDR2 SVGAGI. The CDR3 extends over 14 amino acids. Trimming stripped 2 bases from V and 3 bases from J, with 7 bases between. CDR3 sequence: CASSYRGDTGELFF. The CDR3 DNA is TGTGCCAGCAGTTACCGCGGAGACACCGGGGAGCTGTTTTTT.

The chain has TRBV18 and TRBJ1-1, with TRBD1 identical over 9 bases. V shed 5 bases and J 5 bases; nucleotides not matched to a gene: 6. The CDR3 has 14 amino acids. Germline CDR1 reads KGHSH; CDR2 reads LQKENI. CDR3 sequence: CASSTTGGRTEAFF. The DNA of the CDR3 is TGTGCCAGCTCAACAACAGGGGGCAGGACTGAAGCTTTCTTT.

The chain uses TRBV2 and TRBJ2-7; 7 bases match TRBD1. V shed 6 bases and J 1 base; nucleotides not matched to a gene: 6. The CDR3 spans 14 residues. The germline V gene has CDR1 SNHLY and CDR2 FYNNEI. This chain's CDR3 is CASSFKGQSYEQYF. As DNA, the CDR3 is TGTGCCAGCAGCTTTAAGGGACAGTCCTACGAGCAGTACTTC.

Only a few counts were recorded for this clonotype. This chain joins TRBV12-3 or TRBV12-4 and TRBJ1-2; 8 positions match TRBD1. The V and J ends lost 6 bases and 7 bases, in that order; junction bases with no gene match: 13. The CDR3 loop spans 15 amino acids. CDR3 coding DNA: TGTGCCAGCAGCTACCTCCACCAGGGGGCCAGTGGCTACACCTTC. Protein: CASSYLHQGASGYTF.

CDR3 sequence (DNA): TGTGCCAGCAGCCAGACAGGCCCAAGCAATCAGCCCCAGCATTTT. This translates into CASSQTGPSNQPQHF. The V call is TRBV27, the J call TRBJ1-5, with TRBD1 as a possible D gene (6 bases). The CDR3 has 15 residues. Per germline, CDR1 MNHEY and CDR2 SMNVEV (reference sequence). The V end lost 6 bases, the J end lost 1 base, and 13 bases lay between the germline ends.

This clonotype was counted at least ten times. The J gene is TRBJ2-3, the V gene TRBV15; the match to TRBD2 covers 7 bases. Looked up from germline, CDR1 is LNHNV and CDR2 is YYDKDF (reference sequence). The CDR3 is 14 residues long. V shed 7 bases and J 0 bases; nucleotides not matched to a gene: 4. The CDR3 sequence: CATKGGGSTDTQYF. CDR3 in DNA: TGTGCCACCAAGGGCGGGGGAAGCACAGATACGCAGTATTTT.

This clonotype was counted ten times or more. The chain uses TRBV12-3 or TRBV12-4 and TRBJ2-1, with D possibly matching TRBD1 (7 bases). V was shortened by 4 bases and J by 4 bases, with 14 bases between the two germline ends. The CDR3 covers 15 residues. CDR3 bases: TGTGCCAGCAGTTCAGGGGGTCGGGGGTACAATGAGCAGTTCTTC. Translation: CASSSGGRGYNEQFF.

This clonotype was detected a few times. The rearrangement uses TRBV20-1 and TRBJ2-6; the D is unclear. V was cut by 3 bases and J by 0 bases, with 6 bases left in between. The length of the CDR3 is 14 residues. CDR1 is DFQATT, CDR2 SNEGSKA, per germline (reference sequence). The CDR3 nucleotides read TGCAGTGCTAGCCAGACCTCTGGGGCCAACGTCCTGACTTTC. It specifies CSASQTSGANVLTF.

The chain carries TRBV4-3 and TRBJ2-2; 14 nucleotides match TRBD2. V shed 4 bases, J shed 6 bases, and the junction held 13 bases outside the gene matches. The germline V gene encodes CDR1 LGHNA and CDR2 YSLEER. The CDR3 spans 19 residues. The CDR3 DNA reads as TGCGCCAGCAGCCGATACCTGACTAGCGGGGGGGCCGAAGCCGGGGAGCTGTTTTTT. Translating it yields CASSRYLTSGGAEAGELFF.

The rearrangement links TRBV20-1 to TRBJ2-3, with 13 bases identical to TRBD2. Per the germline V gene, CDR1 is DFQATT and CDR2 is SNEGSKA (reference sequence). The CDR3 extends over 16 amino acids. V lost 6 bases and J lost 6; bases outside the gene matches: 12. As DNA, the CDR3 is TGCAGTGCCCCTCCACTAGCGGGGGGGCCCGAGGATACGCAGTATTTT. Protein: CSAPPLAGGPEDTQYF.

This clonotype came up many times. V is TRBV7-8 and J is TRBJ1-1; perhaps TRBD1 as D (6 bases). V lost 6 bases to trimming and J lost 1 base, with 15 bases between them. There are 15 residues in the CDR3. Germline CDR1 and CDR2: SGHVS and FQNEAQ. CDR3 coding DNA: TGTGCCAGCAGTGTGAGCGGGACATCGAACACTGAAGCTTTCTTT. Translation gives CASSVSGTSNTEAFF.